Presented here are 3 T cell receptor beta chains from one specimen sequenced in a study of T cell changes during pregnancy in multiple sclerosis. The method was immunoSEQ multiplex PCR; TCRdb's version includes in-frame clones alone and lacks a portion of them. The data contain 50,000 or so clones, 80% to 95% of them singletons. Sequences were derived from CD4+ T cells from peripheral blood mononuclear cells, sampled in the second trimester of pregnancy. The receptors come from a female donor with multiple sclerosis, enrolled in a pregnancy study.

The J gene is TRBJ1-2, the V gene TRBV25-1; D not certain. V was shortened by 3 bases and J by 4 bases, with 12 bases between the two germline ends. CDR3 length: 14 residues. From germline, CDR1 is MGHDK and CDR2 SYGVNS. The CDR3 DNA reads TGTGCCAGCAGTGATACAGCCAGATCCTATGGCTACACCTTC. Amino acid sequence: CASSDTARSYGYTF.

The chain has TRBV7-9 and TRBJ2-7, with D possibly being TRBD1 (7 bases). V lost 4 bases to trimming and J lost 3 bases, with 13 bases between them. This CDR3 is 14 amino acids long. The germline V gene has CDR1 SEHNR and CDR2 FQNEAQ (reference sequence). The CDR3 sequence is CASSWQGGFYEQYF. CDR3 coding DNA: TGTGCCAGCAGCTGGCAGGGGGGTTTCTACGAGCAGTACTTC. Together with reference TRBV7-9 and TRBJ2-7, the CDR3 gives the full variable domain: DTGVSQNPRHKITKRGQNVTFRCDPISEHNRLYWYRQTLGQGPEFLTYFQNEAQLEKSRLLSDRFSAERPKGSFSTLEIQRTEQGDSAMYLCASSWQGGFYEQYFGPGTRLTVT.

The chain employs TRBV19 and TRBJ2-1; D not resolved. This CDR3 comprises 17 residues. Trimming stripped 2 bases from V and 2 bases from J, with 16 bases between. Germline assignment: CDR1 LNHDA and CDR2 SQIVND (reference sequence). CDR3 DNA sequence: TGTGCCAGTAGTATAAGGTGGCAGGATAGTACCTACAATGAGCAGTTCTTC. Protein: CASSIRWQDSTYNEQFF.